The present TCR beta chain was sequenced within a study of brain metastases from non-small cell lung cancer. Study observations and caveats: Brain metastases shared most TCR repertoire with primaries, with sparse T cells. Compared with primary tumors, brain metastases showed less T-cell infiltration. Expanded T-cell clones appeared in approximately 60% of brain metastases over primaries.

Regarding this clone: The antigen remains undetermined.

Data came from immunoSEQ multiplex PCR; TCRdb stores just in-frame clones and leaves some out. The data show roughly 490 clones, 85% to 90% seen once. Per germline, CDR1 SGHRS and CDR2 YFSETQ. The CDR3 length is 16 residues. V was clipped by 4 bases and J by 4 bases; unmatched bases: 9. Sequenced: tissue from a brain metastasis. This clonotype originated in a donor aged 40 or over with non-small cell lung cancer. This chain links TRBV5-1 with TRBJ2-3; 10 bases align to TRBD2. CDR3 sequence reads: CASSDIAGGWSDTQYF. Written as DNA, the CDR3 is TGCGCCAGCAGCGACATAGCGGGAGGTTGGTCAGATACGCAGTATTTT.